The rows below give T cell receptor beta chains drawn from one sample of a study of cytomegalovirus exposure and HLA in healthy donors. Only in-frame clones appear in the TCRdb table, and some are missing; sequencing was by immunoSEQ multiplex PCR. The sample consists of some 200,000 clones, about 80% of them appearing once. The sample consisted of PBMCs. The receptors were gathered from a woman between 50 and 59 years old in good health and CMV-seropositive. Each CDR3 is given with its conserved first and last residue. The D gene is left open where the match is weak. Rows give clone size only sometimes, using once, few, many, or a class for an expanded clone.

j_call: TRBJ1-1
clone_size: few
v_call: TRBV14
d_call: NA
cdr3_nt: TGTGCCAGCAGCCAACCGGGTCGTAACACTGAAGCTTTCTTT
cdr3_aa: CASSQPGRNTEAFF

j_call: TRBJ1-2
clone_size: NA
v_call: TRBV9
d_call: NA
cdr3_nt: TGTGCCAGCAGATCCAGGGAGGCGAATTATGGCTACACCTTC
cdr3_aa: CASRSREANYGYTF

j_call: TRBJ2-5
clone_size: NA
v_call: TRBV18
d_call: TRBD1
cdr3_nt: TGTGCCAGCTCATCTCGACAGGGCCAAGAGACCCAGTACTTC
cdr3_aa: CASSSRQGQETQYF

j_call: TRBJ1-6
clone_size: NA
v_call: TRBV5-1
d_call: NA
cdr3_nt: TGCGCCAGCAGCCGCCAGGCCGGGGAGTCTTCACCCCTCCACTTT
cdr3_aa: CASSRQAGESSPLHF

j_call: TRBJ1-6
clone_size: once
v_call: TRBV7-9
d_call: NA
cdr3_nt: TGTGCCAGCAGCTTACGGGGGGATGAGTCACCCCTCCACTTT
cdr3_aa: CASSLRGDESPLHF

j_call: TRBJ1-2
clone_size: NA
v_call: TRBV6-5
d_call: TRBD1
cdr3_nt: TGTGCCAGCAGTGGAGACGACAGGGTGCAATATGGCTACACCTTC
cdr3_aa: CASSGDDRVQYGYTF

j_call: TRBJ2-3
clone_size: NA
v_call: TRBV27
d_call: NA
cdr3_nt: TGTGCCAGCAGTTTGTCCGGATATCCCGACGGGAGCACAGATACGCAGTATTTT
cdr3_aa: CASSLSGYPDGSTDTQYF

j_call: TRBJ2-1
clone_size: NA
v_call: TRBV5-8
d_call: NA
cdr3_nt: TGTGCCAGCAGCTCGCTGGGGCCCGGGGGCAATGAGCAGTTCTTC
cdr3_aa: CASSSLGPGGNEQFF

j_call: TRBJ1-2
clone_size: once
v_call: TRBV5-6
d_call: TRBD1
cdr3_nt: TGTGCCAGCAGCCTGCGGGACAGGATGTATGGCTACACCTTC
cdr3_aa: CASSLRDRMYGYTF

j_call: TRBJ2-5
clone_size: NA
v_call: TRBV5-4
d_call: TRBD1
cdr3_nt: TGTGCCAGCAGCTTGCAGACAGGGGAAGAGACCCAGTACTTC
cdr3_aa: CASSLQTGEETQYF

j_call: TRBJ2-1
clone_size: NA
v_call: TRBV23-1
d_call: TRBD2
cdr3_nt: TGCGCCAGCAGTCACGGGGGGGGGAATGAGCAGTTCTTC
cdr3_aa: CASSHGGGNEQFF

j_call: TRBJ2-7
clone_size: NA
v_call: TRBV7-2
d_call: TRBD1
cdr3_nt: TGTGCCAGCAGCTTAGCGGGACAGAACTACGAGCAGTACTTC
cdr3_aa: CASSLAGQNYEQYF

j_call: TRBJ2-1
clone_size: NA
v_call: TRBV18
d_call: TRBD2
cdr3_nt: TGTGCCAGCTCACCACCGGGGCGGGGGGGATCCTACAATGAGCAGTTCTTC
cdr3_aa: CASSPPGRGGSYNEQFF

j_call: TRBJ2-5
clone_size: NA
v_call: TRBV6-6
d_call: NA
cdr3_nt: TGTGCCAGCCGACGGACTCCGGCCGTGCTAGAGACCCAGTACTTC
cdr3_aa: CASRRTPAVLETQYF

j_call: TRBJ1-2
clone_size: NA
v_call: TRBV9
d_call: NA
cdr3_nt: TGTGCCAGCAGCGTTCTGGAGAACTATGGCTACACCTTC
cdr3_aa: CASSVLENYGYTF

j_call: TRBJ2-7
clone_size: once
v_call: TRBV7-8
d_call: TRBD1
cdr3_nt: TGTGCCAGCAGCCCGGAGTGGGACAGCTACGAGCAGTACTTC
cdr3_aa: CASSPEWDSYEQYF

j_call: TRBJ2-1
clone_size: NA
v_call: TRBV5-1
d_call: NA
cdr3_nt: TGCGCCAGCAGCTTGGTGGCGGGGAGCTCCTACAATGAGCAGTTCTTC
cdr3_aa: CASSLVAGSSYNEQFF

j_call: TRBJ2-5
clone_size: NA
v_call: TRBV5-1
d_call: TRBD2
cdr3_nt: TGCGCCAGCAGCTTGGCGCTAGCGGGGGGCCAAGAGACCCAGTACTTC
cdr3_aa: CASSLALAGGQETQYF

j_call: TRBJ2-1
clone_size: NA
v_call: TRBV19
d_call: TRBD1
cdr3_nt: TGTGCCAGTAGTATTTTTGGACAGGCTATGGGTGAGCAGTTCTTC
cdr3_aa: CASSIFGQAMGEQFF

j_call: TRBJ2-7
clone_size: NA
v_call: TRBV6-6
d_call: NA
cdr3_nt: TGTGCCACCAGGGGTCTAGCGAGCATGACGGCGCAGTACTTC
cdr3_aa: CATRGLASMTAQYF

j_call: TRBJ1-1
clone_size: NA
v_call: TRBV5-6
d_call: NA
cdr3_nt: TGTGCCAGCAGCTTGGTTGAGTTATTGAACACTGAAGCTTTCTTT
cdr3_aa: CASSLVELLNTEAFF

j_call: TRBJ1-1
clone_size: NA
v_call: TRBV19
d_call: TRBD1
cdr3_nt: TGTGCCAGTGGTCAAAGGGGGCGGGACACTGAAGCTTTCTTT
cdr3_aa: CASGQRGRDTEAFF

j_call: TRBJ1-1
clone_size: once
v_call: TRBV7-8
d_call: TRBD1
cdr3_nt: TGTGCCAGCAGCCTACGGACAGGGGAGAGCACTGAAGCTTTCTTT
cdr3_aa: CASSLRTGESTEAFF

j_call: TRBJ2-1
clone_size: NA
v_call: TRBV28
d_call: TRBD2
cdr3_nt: TGTGCCAGCAGCCCTACCAGCGGGGGGTCTTACAATGAGCAGTTCTTC
cdr3_aa: CASSPTSGGSYNEQFF

j_call: TRBJ2-1
clone_size: NA
v_call: TRBV7-3
d_call: TRBD2
cdr3_nt: TGTGCCAGCAGCCCGAACTCGGGGGGGCAGTTCTTC
cdr3_aa: CASSPNSGGQFF

j_call: TRBJ1-2
clone_size: NA
v_call: TRBV7-6
d_call: TRBD1
cdr3_nt: TGTGCCAGCAGCCCCGGGACAGCGATTAACTATGGCTACACCTTC
cdr3_aa: CASSPGTAINYGYTF

j_call: TRBJ1-5
clone_size: NA
v_call: TRBV7-8
d_call: NA
cdr3_nt: TGTGCCAGCAGCTCCCGACAGGATAGCAATCAGCCCCAGCATTTT
cdr3_aa: CASSSRQDSNQPQHF

j_call: TRBJ2-1
clone_size: NA
v_call: TRBV7-9
d_call: TRBD2
cdr3_nt: TGTGCCAGCAGCTCCCTGGCGCTAGCGGGGATGTACAATGAGCAGTTCTTC
cdr3_aa: CASSSLALAGMYNEQFF

j_call: TRBJ2-6
clone_size: few
v_call: TRBV6-1
d_call: NA
cdr3_nt: TGTGCCAGCAATAGGGGCGCTGGGGCCAACGTCCTGACTTTC
cdr3_aa: CASNRGAGANVLTF

j_call: TRBJ2-7
clone_size: NA
v_call: TRBV18
d_call: TRBD1
cdr3_nt: TGTGCCAGCTCCCCCCGGCAGGGGGACGAGCAGTACTTC
cdr3_aa: CASSPRQGDEQYF

j_call: TRBJ2-5
clone_size: NA
v_call: TRBV6-5
d_call: TRBD1
cdr3_nt: TGTGCCAGCAGTTACTCGGGGACAGGGTCCGTAGAGACCCAGTACTTC
cdr3_aa: CASSYSGTGSVETQYF

j_call: TRBJ2-2
clone_size: NA
v_call: TRBV10-3
d_call: TRBD1
cdr3_nt: TGTGCCATCACCCGGGGGGGACAGGGGAATCGGGGAGCTGTTTTT
cdr3_aa: CAITRGGQGNRGAVF

j_call: TRBJ2-2
clone_size: NA
v_call: TRBV11-3
d_call: TRBD1
cdr3_nt: TGTGCCAGCAGCTCAGGACACAGGGGGAACACCGGGGAGCTGTTTTTT
cdr3_aa: CASSSGHRGNTGELFF

j_call: TRBJ2-7
clone_size: once
v_call: TRBV7-2
d_call: NA
cdr3_nt: TGTGCCAGCAGTCGACAGCTACCTTACGAGCAGTACTTC
cdr3_aa: CASSRQLPYEQYF

j_call: TRBJ2-7
clone_size: NA
v_call: TRBV2
d_call: TRBD2
cdr3_nt: TGTGCCAGCAGGCCTAGCGGAAGAAGCTCCTACGAGCAGTACTTC
cdr3_aa: CASRPSGRSSYEQYF

j_call: TRBJ1-3
clone_size: few
v_call: TRBV6-5
d_call: NA
cdr3_nt: TGTGCCAGCAGTTACTCGACAGCTGGAAACACCATATATTTT
cdr3_aa: CASSYSTAGNTIYF

j_call: TRBJ2-7
clone_size: NA
v_call: TRBV5-1
d_call: NA
cdr3_nt: TGCGCCAGCAGCTCGGGGTCTGCTTACGAGCAGTACTTC
cdr3_aa: CASSSGSAYEQYF

j_call: TRBJ2-6
clone_size: few
v_call: TRBV5-6
d_call: NA
cdr3_nt: TGTGCCAGCAGCTCCAGGGCTTCTGGGGCCAACGTCCTGACTTTC
cdr3_aa: CASSSRASGANVLTF

j_call: TRBJ2-5
clone_size: NA
v_call: TRBV15
d_call: TRBD2
cdr3_nt: TGTGCCACCAGCATTTCCCTCGGGGGGGCGGATGAGACCCAGTACTTC
cdr3_aa: CATSISLGGADETQYF

j_call: TRBJ1-1
clone_size: NA
v_call: TRBV5-1
d_call: NA
cdr3_nt: TGCGCCAGCAGCCACAACAGGGTTGGCACTGAAGCTTTCTTT
cdr3_aa: CASSHNRVGTEAFF

j_call: TRBJ1-1
clone_size: NA
v_call: TRBV6-6
d_call: NA
cdr3_nt: TGTGCCAGCACCAACTCGGAGGGGAGCACTGAAGCTTTCTTT
cdr3_aa: CASTNSEGSTEAFF

j_call: TRBJ2-3
clone_size: NA
v_call: TRBV5-4
d_call: TRBD2
cdr3_nt: TGTGCCAGCAGCCTAGCGGGGGGACTCACAGATACGCAGTATTTT
cdr3_aa: CASSLAGGLTDTQYF

j_call: TRBJ2-1
clone_size: few
v_call: TRBV4-1
d_call: NA
cdr3_nt: TGCGCCAGCAGCCAGACTAGGACAGGTAACAATGAGCAGTTCTTC
cdr3_aa: CASSQTRTGNNEQFF

j_call: TRBJ2-3
clone_size: few
v_call: TRBV6-1
d_call: TRBD2
cdr3_nt: TGTGCCAGCAAAACGGGGGGGCCTGGAGATACGCAGTATTTT
cdr3_aa: CASKTGGPGDTQYF

j_call: TRBJ1-1
clone_size: NA
v_call: TRBV28
d_call: NA
cdr3_nt: TGTGCCAGCAGTTTACAGGATGAAGCTTTCTTT
cdr3_aa: CASSLQDEAFF